This TCR beta chain was sequenced for a study of OX40 agonist ivuxolimab in advanced cancers. Some clones are missing from TCRdb's copy, which holds only in-frame ones; the method was immunoSEQ multiplex PCR. The sample shows around 62,000 clones, 75% to 85% of them seen only once. CDR3 length: 17 amino acids. V was trimmed by 4 bases and J by 4 bases, leaving 23 bases between them. Germline V CDR1 and CDR2: SQVTM, ANQGSEA. Only a few counts were recorded for this clone. The gene calls are TRBV29-1 and TRBJ2-4; D possibly matches TRBD1 or TRBD2 (5 bases each). This specimen was CD4+ or CD8+ T cells sorted from blood, taken in a trial of the OX40 agonist ivuxolimab. The sequence came from an adult with an advanced solid tumor such as melanoma, head and neck, liver or kidney cancer. The CDR3 nucleotides are TGCAGCGTTGCTTTGACTTGGGACCCGGGTCGTAAAAACATTCAGTACTTC. Its translation: CSVALTWDPGRKNIQYF. The complete variable domain, with remaining parts taken from reference TRBV29-1 and TRBJ2-4, reads SAVISQKPSRDICQRGTSLTIQCQVDSQVTMMFWYRQQPGQSLTLIATANQGSEATYESGFVIDKFPISRPNLTFSTLTVSNMSPEDSSIYLCSVALTWDPGRKNIQYFGAGTRLSVL.